The next 10 T cell receptor beta chains were all read from a single sample in a study of T cell changes during pregnancy in multiple sclerosis. Clones were read by immunoSEQ multiplex PCR, and TCRdb kept only the in-frame ones, dropping some. The sample lists approximately 90,000 clones, 85% to 95% occurring once. The sample was peripheral blood, taken after pregnancy. These TCRs come from a female donor with multiple sclerosis, enrolled in a pregnancy study.

The rearrangement joins TRBV9 to TRBJ1-2; D is unclear. Looked up from germline, CDR1 is SGDLS and CDR2 is YYNGEE. This CDR3 has 16 amino acids. The V end was cut by 0 bases, the J end by 4 bases, with 16 bases between. The CDR3 DNA sequence: TGTGCCAGCAGCGTAGGTATGGGCAGCAGTTTCTATGGCTACACCTTC. Its protein is CASSVGMGSSFYGYTF.

J is TRBJ1-1 and V is TRBV15, with 9 bases lining up with TRBD1. J was trimmed by 3 bases and V by 7 bases; bases with no gene match: 9. In germline, CDR1 is LNHNV, CDR2 YYDKDF (reference sequence). The CDR3 spans 15 residues. The CDR3 bases are TGTGCCACCAAGTTGGACAGGGGTACGGACACTGAAGCTTTCTTT. Its protein product is CATKLDRGTDTEAFF.

The table lists this clone with a count of one. The V and J genes are TRBV9 and TRBJ1-1, with D maybe TRBD1 (5 bases). V was cut by 0 bases and J by 0 bases, with 15 bases left in between. The germline gives CDR1 SGDLS, CDR2 YYNGEE. The CDR3 has 17 amino acids. CDR3 DNA: TGTGCCAGCAGCGTAGGGAGGGGACGTTTAATGAACACTGAAGCTTTCTTT. Its protein product is CASSVGRGRLMNTEAFF.

This chain links TRBV4-3 with TRBJ2-1, with TRBD1 matching 10 bases. Germline lookup yields CDR1 LGHNA and CDR2 YSLEER. With 6 bases clipped from V and 6 bases from J, the junction kept 11 bases outside the gene matches. The CDR3 has 16 amino acids. CDR3 sequence (DNA): TGCGCCAGCAGTCCAAGATTAGGGACAGGGGTCAATGAGCAGTTCTTC. This codes for CASSPRLGTGVNEQFF.

The genes are TRBV30 and TRBJ2-1; D not certain. Germline V gives CDR1 GTSNPN, CDR2 SVGIG (reference sequence). Trimming cost V 0 bases and J 0 bases, with 9 bases left between them. The CDR3 covers 15 residues. CDR3 DNA sequence: TGTGCCTGGAGTGTACGACTTAGCTCCTACAATGAGCAGTTCTTC. Protein product: CAWSVRLSSYNEQFF.

The gene calls are TRBV25-1 and TRBJ2-7; weak D call: TRBD2 (6 bases). Germline assignment: CDR1 MGHDK and CDR2 SYGVNS. CDR3 length equals 16 residues. V lost 3 bases to trimming and J lost 6 bases, with 21 bases between them. CDR3 in DNA: TGTGCCAGCAGTGATTCAAGCCGAATGGGACTGGGCGAGCAGTACTTC. Amino acid sequence: CASSDSSRMGLGEQYF.

The J gene is TRBJ2-5, the V gene TRBV7-9; D is perhaps TRBD2 (6 bases). This CDR3 region has 15 residues. V was cut by 6 bases and J by 9 bases, with 23 bases left in between. Germline V gene data show CDR1 as SEHNR and CDR2 as FQNEAQ (reference sequence). CDR3 DNA sequence: TGTGCCAGCAGACCAACTGTTGCGGGCTCGGGGGCCCAGTACTTC. Amino acid sequence: CASRPTVAGSGAQYF.

The chain has TRBV27 and TRBJ2-7, with 7 positions matching TRBD1. The J segment lost 3 bases and the V segment lost 5 bases, leaving 10 bases of the junction unmatched. CDR3 length: 15 residues. Germline assignment: CDR1 MNHEY and CDR2 SMNVEV (reference sequence). CDR3 residues: CASSITGTDLYEQYF. The CDR3 DNA sequence: TGTGCCAGCAGTATAACCGGGACAGACCTCTACGAGCAGTACTTC.

The chain is built from TRBV5-1 and TRBJ1-2; 9 positions agree with TRBD1. This CDR3 comprises 12 residues. Germline V lookup: CDR1 SGHRS, CDR2 YFSETQ. Trimming at V came to 4 bases and at J to 6 bases, leaving 1 base not matched to a gene. The CDR3 loop is CASSTGGDGYTF. The CDR3 DNA reads as TGCGCCAGCAGCACAGGGGGCGATGGCTACACCTTC.

This chain joins TRBV27 and TRBJ2-2; 9 positions match TRBD2. V was clipped by 8 bases and J by 5 bases; unmatched bases: 12. The CDR3 totals 16 residues. Per the germline V gene, CDR1 is MNHEY and CDR2 is SMNVEV (reference sequence). The CDR3 DNA is TGTGCCAGCTGCCCGACAGCGGGAGGACGGACCGGGGAGCTGTTTTTT. Protein sequence: CASCPTAGGRTGELFF.